Here is one TCR beta chain with its context. The germline CDR1 and CDR2 sequences are MNHEY and SVGAGI. J gave up 7 bases and V 8 bases, and 9 bases lay outside the gene matches. The CDR3 sequence is 13 residues long. This sample was taken from a study of blood T cell repertoires in COVID-19. Repertoires were generated with immunoSEQ multiplex PCR, while TCRdb's copy carries only in-frame clones and drops some. The table includes tens of thousands of clones, 85% detected once. The sample was peripheral blood. This TCR was recovered from a man aged 80 or over with acute or convalescent COVID-19. The rearrangement links TRBV6-5 to TRBJ1-1; 8 bases fit TRBD1. In DNA, the CDR3 is TGTGCCAGCCGGATCGACAGGGGTGGTGAAGCTTTCTTT. It encodes CASRIDRGGEAFF.